The 7 T cell receptor beta chains below come from one sample, sequenced in a study of blood T cell repertoires in COVID-19. The repertoire was sequenced with immunoSEQ multiplex PCR; TCRdb's copy has only in-frame clones and lacks some. The repertoire holds about 210,000 clones, with approximately 91% as singletons. The specimen was peripheral blood. These receptor sequences come from a woman between 40 and 55 years old with acute or convalescent COVID-19.

As DNA, the CDR3 is TGCGCCAGCGGGGGACTCACTGAAGCTTTCTTT. This encodes CASGGLTEAFF. V usage is TRBV10-2 and J usage is TRBJ1-1; tentatively, D is TRBD1 (5 bases). The CDR3 is 11 residues long. Germline CDR1 and CDR2: WSHSY and SAAADI. With 8 bases removed from V and 4 bases from J, the gap between germline ends came to 8 bases.

V is TRBV4-2 and J is TRBJ1-1; 8 positions agree with TRBD1. The V segment lost 3 bases and the J segment 1 base; nucleotides outside the gene matches: 10. The CDR3 runs 17 residues. Germline V CDR1 and CDR2: LGHNA, YNFKEQ. This chain's CDR3 is CASSQAGGTGPNTEAFF. In nucleotides, the CDR3 is TGTGCCAGCAGCCAGGCAGGGGGCACGGGTCCGAACACTGAAGCTTTCTTT.

The chain uses TRBV18 and TRBJ1-3; D might be TRBD1 (6 bases). Trimming removed 3 bases from V and 0 bases from J, with 12 bases in between. This CDR3 is built from 16 residues. The germline gives CDR1 KGHSH, CDR2 LQKENI. This CDR3 is CASSPTGTRSGNTIYF. The CDR3 DNA reads TGTGCCAGCTCACCTACAGGGACCCGCTCTGGAAACACCATATATTTT. The entire variable domain, with the rest obtained from reference TRBV18 and TRBJ1-3, is as follows: NAGVMQNPRHLVRRRGQEARLRCSPMKGHSHVYWYRQLPEEGLKFMVYLQKENIIDESGMPKERFSAEFPKEGPSILRIQQVVRGDSAAYFCASSPTGTRSGNTIYFGEGSWLTVV.

This clone was detected only once. The chain links TRBV3-1 (or the pseudogene TRBV3-2) to TRBJ1-1; the D gene is possibly TRBD1 (5 bases). Looked up from germline, CDR1 is LGHDT and CDR2 is YNNKEL (reference sequence). CDR3 size: 14 residues. The V gene lost 6 bases and the J gene lost 6 bases, with 17 bases spanning the gap. The CDR3 protein is CASSPSQGIAEAFF. Here the CDR3 DNA reads TGTGCCAGCAGTCCCTCTCAGGGAATCGCTGAAGCTTTCTTT.

The V call is TRBV25-1, the J call TRBJ2-7; a possible D gene is TRBD1 (7 bases). The V gene lost 6 bases and the J gene lost 2 bases, with 23 bases spanning the gap. CDR1 is MGHDK, CDR2 SYGVNS, per germline. This CDR3 is built from 17 residues. CDR3 DNA: TGTGCCAGCAGAAGCTCGGGGGTGACAGGGCTTGCCTACGAGCAGTACGTC. Translation: CASRSSGVTGLAYEQYV.

This clone was seen more than once but under ten times. The V gene is TRBV2, the J gene TRBJ2-2; 11 positions agree with TRBD1. The length of the CDR3 is 15 residues. V shed 6 bases, J shed 1 base, and the junction held 1 base outside the gene matches. Germline V gene data show CDR1 as SNHLY and CDR2 as FYNNEI. For the CDR3, the DNA is TGTGCCAGCAGAGGGACAGGGGGGAACACCGGGGAGCTGTTTTTT. This sequence encodes CASRGTGGNTGELFF.

This clone appeared a few times. The gene calls are TRBV12-3 or TRBV12-4 and TRBJ2-3; 7 nucleotides agree with TRBD1. The CDR3 runs to 13 residues. The trim removed 5 bases at V and 5 bases at J, leaving 4 bases unmatched. As DNA, the CDR3 is TGTGCCAGCAGTACGTACAGGGGAGATACGCAGTATTTT. Protein product: CASSTYRGDTQYF.